This passage covers 21 T cell receptor beta chains from one sample sequenced in a study of early T cells in non-severe SARS-CoV-2 infection. MiXCR, applied by TCRdb to the 5' RACE reads, yields one record per CDR3 protein. The sample includes some 89,000 distinct CDR3 sequences, about 11% of them seen just once. The sample was whole blood, taken at baseline. The receptors were gathered from an adult who was a healthcare worker with PCR-confirmed SARS-CoV-2 infection or an uninfected control (not recorded which).

In this sample, this clonotype turned up many times. The chain carries TRBV6-2 or TRBV6-3 and TRBJ2-2; either TRBD1 or TRBD2 may supply D (7 bases each). In germline, CDR1 is MNHEY, CDR2 SVGEGT. The CDR3 sequence is 15 residues long. The V end was cut by 5 bases, the J end by 6 bases, with 16 bases between. In DNA form, the CDR3 reads TGTGCCAGCAGTCCCGAGACAGGGAGGGCCGGGGAGCTGTTTTTT. Encoded protein: CASSPETGRAGELFF.

This clonotype was seen a handful of times. The chain combines TRBV7-3 with TRBJ2-1; 8 bases line up with TRBD2. CDR3 length: 15 residues. Trimming cost V 4 bases and J 8 bases; bases outside gene matches: 10. Germline CDR1 reads SGHTA; CDR2 reads FQGTGA. The CDR3 DNA is TGTGCCAGCAGCTCAACGGGGGGGATAAGCGATGAGCAGTTCTTC. This codes for CASSSTGGISDEQFF.

The sample holds a few counts of this clonotype. This chain uses TRBV5-5 with TRBJ1-1; D remains unclear. This CDR3 contains 15 residues. V lost 5 bases and J lost 1, with 15 bases in between. Germline V gives CDR1 SGHKS, CDR2 YYEKEE (reference sequence). CDR3 DNA sequence: TGTGCCAGCAGTAAATTTCGGGAGGGGAACACTGAAGCTTTCTTT. As protein: CASSKFREGNTEAFF.

This clonotype was counted ten times or more. The chain recombines TRBV11-2 with TRBJ2-3; the D call may be TRBD1 or TRBD2 (5 bases each). This CDR3 is built from 15 residues. V was pared by 0 bases and J by 6 bases, with 13 bases between. The germline V gene has CDR1 SGHAT and CDR2 FQNNGV. This chain's CDR3 is CASSLDVVRGDTQYF. The CDR3, as DNA: TGTGCCAGCAGCTTAGATGTGGTCCGGGGCGATACGCAGTATTTT. The full variable domain, completed using reference TRBV11-2 and TRBJ2-3, is EAGVAQSPRYKIIEKRQSVAFWCNPISGHATLYWYQQILGQGPKLLIQFQNNGVVDDSQLPKDRFSAERLKGVDSTLKIQPAKLEDSAVYLCASSLDVVRGDTQYFGPGTRLTVL.

This clonotype was counted between two and nine times. This chain connects TRBV20-1 to TRBJ2-3; tentative D call: TRBD2 (5 bases). V was clipped by 0 bases and J by 6 bases, with 10 bases between them. Germline V gene sequence: CDR1 DFQATT, CDR2 SNEGSKA (reference sequence). This CDR3 region has 13 residues. This CDR3 reads CSARDASLDTQYF. The CDR3, as DNA: TGCAGTGCTAGAGATGCTAGCTTGGATACGCAGTATTTT.

The chain links TRBV2 to TRBJ2-5; no clear D. V lost 6 bases to trimming and J lost 5 bases, with 19 bases between them. The germline V gene has CDR1 SNHLY and CDR2 FYNNEI. The CDR3 has 15 residues. The CDR3 bases are TGTGCCAGCAGGGAGACGAAGTTTGCATCGGAGACCCAGTACTTC. This sequence encodes CASRETKFASETQYF.

This clonotype was counted many times. The chain carries TRBV7-9 and TRBJ1-4; D is undetermined. The CDR3 consists of 15 residues. Germline V gives CDR1 SEHNR, CDR2 FQNEAQ (reference sequence). Trimming left V 3 bases short and J 6 bases short, with 14 bases between. The CDR3 loop is CASSFEEGDDEKLFF. The DNA for the CDR3 is TGTGCCAGCAGCTTTGAGGAAGGCGATGATGAAAAACTGTTTTTT.

At least ten counts were recorded for this clonotype. The CDR3 loop reads CASSPRQGINYGYTF. The CDR3 DNA follows: TGTGCCAGCAGTCCAAGACAGGGGATTAACTATGGCTACACCTTC. This chain links TRBV12-3 or TRBV12-4 with TRBJ1-2, with TRBD1 identical over 8 bases. The CDR3 consists of 15 residues. Trimming at V came to 5 bases and at J to 1 base, leaving 6 bases not matched to a gene.

This clonotype came up a few times. The chain joins TRBV6-6 to TRBJ2-1; possible D gene TRBD1, 7 bases. V shed 6 bases and J shed 8 bases, with 20 bases lying between them. Per the germline V gene, CDR1 is MNHNY and CDR2 is SVGAGI (reference sequence). The CDR3 covers 15 residues. CDR3 amino acids: CASRTPQGGGDEQFF. CDR3 coding DNA: TGTGCCAGCAGAACCCCCCAGGGGGGAGGCGATGAGCAGTTCTTC.

This clonotype was recorded at least ten times. The chain uses TRBV4-3 and TRBJ1-1, with D perhaps matching TRBD1 (6 bases). CDR1 and CDR2 (germline): LGHNA, YSLEER. The CDR3 spans 13 residues. Between the trimmed V and J ends, which lost 2 bases and 11 bases, there was a span of 15 bases. CDR3 DNA: TGCGCCAGCAGCCAATTGAGGGGGAGGAGGGCTTTCTTT. Amino acids: CASSQLRGRRAFF.

This clonotype was counted ten times or more. CDR3 sequence: CASSLSGSDTQYF. In nucleotides, the CDR3 is TGTGCCAGCAGCCTTTCGGGGTCGGATACGCAGTATTTT. V is TRBV5-8 and J is TRBJ2-3; a possible D gene is TRBD2 (5 bases). Germline assignment: CDR1 SGHTS and CDR2 YDEGEE. The CDR3 consists of 13 residues. With 4 bases removed from V and 6 bases from J, the gap between germline ends came to 12 bases.

The genes are TRBV20-1 and TRBJ2-1; D is possibly TRBD2 (5 bases). Trimming pared 5 bases from V and 7 bases from J, leaving 24 bases between. The length of the CDR3 is 16 residues. Germline CDR1 is DFQATT and CDR2 is SNEGSKA (reference sequence). CDR3: CSAAPPPRLAGNEQFF. Here the CDR3 DNA reads TGCAGTGCTGCCCCACCCCCCCGGCTAGCCGGGAATGAGCAGTTCTTC.

This clonotype has a count of ten or more. This rearrangement joins TRBV10-3 to TRBJ2-3; 9 nucleotides align to TRBD2. CDR1 is ENHRY, CDR2 SYGVKD, per germline. The CDR3 is 16 residues long. V shed 3 bases, J shed 6 bases, and the junction held 10 bases outside the gene matches. The CDR3 DNA is TGTGCCATCAGTGAACTGGCTAGCGGGGTAGAGGATACGCAGTATTTT. Translating it yields CAISELASGVEDTQYF.

This clonotype was detected ten times or more. V gene TRBV19 combines with J gene TRBJ1-5; D may be TRBD1 (5 bases). Trimming stripped 9 bases from V and 7 bases from J, with 22 bases between. Germline CDR1 is LNHDA and CDR2 is SQIVND (reference sequence). The CDR3 sequence is 15 residues long. CDR3 DNA sequence: TGTGCCAGCGCTTTTACTACAGGTTTCGGGCAGCCCCAGCATTTT. Translation: CASAFTTGFGQPQHF.

The genes are TRBV10-3 and TRBJ2-3; perhaps TRBD1 as D (6 bases). Germline CDR1 is ENHRY and CDR2 is SYGVKD. The CDR3 loop spans 14 amino acids. V gave up 4 bases and J gave up 5 bases, with 13 bases separating them. CDR3 residues: CAISGGPLVDTQYF. CDR3 coding DNA: TGTGCCATCAGTGGGGGGCCCCTGGTAGATACGCAGTATTTT.

This clonotype was counted at least ten times. This chain uses TRBV3-1 with TRBJ2-7; D remains unclear. Germline lookup yields CDR1 LGHDT and CDR2 YNNKEL (reference sequence). V was clipped by 2 bases and J by 5 bases, with 10 bases between them. The CDR3 has 13 amino acids. The CDR3 here is CASSQLNRHEQYF. CDR3 DNA sequence: TGTGCCAGCAGCCAATTGAACCGCCACGAGCAGTACTTC.

The chain recombines TRBV20-1 with TRBJ2-3, with 8 positions matching TRBD2. CDR3 size: 15 residues. The trim removed 3 bases at V and 4 bases at J, leaving 9 bases unmatched. The germline CDR1 and CDR2 sequences are DFQATT and SNEGSKA (reference sequence). Here the CDR3 reads CSASLQRGPPDTQYF. DNA for the CDR3: TGCAGTGCTAGTCTCCAGCGGGGGCCCCCAGATACGCAGTATTTT.

In the case of this clonotype: Just one base apart from a much larger clone, this may be a read error. The chain is built from TRBV6-6 and TRBJ2-7, with 9 positions matching TRBD2. CDR1 and CDR2 from the germline V gene are MNHNY and SVGAGI (reference sequence). Trimming at V came to 8 bases and at J to 3 bases, leaving 8 bases not matched to a gene. The CDR3 is 14 amino acids. CDR3 in amino acids: CASDTAGGLYEQYF. The DNA for the CDR3 is TGTGCCAGCGATACAGCGGGAGGACTCTACGAGCAGTACTTC.

This clonotype was seen many times. The chain combines TRBV10-3 with TRBJ2-1; D is unclear. CDR1 is ENHRY, CDR2 SYGVKD, per germline. V was clipped by 0 bases and J by 7 bases, with 7 bases between them. There are 13 residues in the CDR3. CDR3 amino acids: CAISESTRNEQFF. CDR3 bases: TGTGCCATCAGTGAGTCGACTCGGAATGAGCAGTTCTTC.

V is TRBV6-5 and J is TRBJ2-1; possibly TRBD2 for D (6 bases). CDR1 MNHEY and CDR2 SVGAGI come from the germline V gene. There are 14 residues in the CDR3. With 5 bases removed from V and 4 bases from J, the gap between germline ends came to 12 bases. CDR3 sequence: CASSPGLTYNEQFF. CDR3 bases: TGTGCCAGCAGTCCGGGACTCACATACAATGAGCAGTTCTTC.

The chain uses TRBV20-1 and TRBJ2-3; D is perhaps TRBD2 (5 bases). The CDR3 is made up of 14 amino acids. Trimming took 3 bases from V and 6 from J, leaving 16 bases between them. Per germline, CDR1 DFQATT and CDR2 SNEGSKA (reference sequence). CDR3 sequence: CSARRLAFADTQYF. The CDR3, as DNA: TGCAGTGCTAGGAGGCTAGCATTTGCCGATACGCAGTATTTT.